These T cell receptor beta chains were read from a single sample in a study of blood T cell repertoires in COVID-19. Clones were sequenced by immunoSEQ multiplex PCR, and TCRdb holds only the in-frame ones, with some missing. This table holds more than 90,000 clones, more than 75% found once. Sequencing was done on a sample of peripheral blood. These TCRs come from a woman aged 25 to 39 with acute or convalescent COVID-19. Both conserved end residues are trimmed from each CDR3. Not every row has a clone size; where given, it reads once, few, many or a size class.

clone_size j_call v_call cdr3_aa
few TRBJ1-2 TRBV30 ARQGNYGYT
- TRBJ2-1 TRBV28 ASSPPGGNNEQF
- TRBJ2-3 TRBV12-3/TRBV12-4 ASSLANTQY
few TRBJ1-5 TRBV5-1 ASSLGTANQPQH
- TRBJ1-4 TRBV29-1 SVEESLNEKLF
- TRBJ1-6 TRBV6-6 ASSRSGDSPLH
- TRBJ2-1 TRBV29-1 SVRLPSGGAGNEQF
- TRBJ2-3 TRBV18 ASSPRADQDTQY
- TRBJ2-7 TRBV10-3 ACKKAGRADEQY
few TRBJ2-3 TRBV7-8 ASSLRPDTDTQY
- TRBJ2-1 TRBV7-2 ASSTRQGARGQF
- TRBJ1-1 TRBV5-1 ASSLGRDTEAF
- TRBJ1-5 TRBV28 ASWGVYPNQPQH
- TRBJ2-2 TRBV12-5 ASGNGGAGELF
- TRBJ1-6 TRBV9 ASSVGGGPDSPLH
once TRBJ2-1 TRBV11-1 ASSLDPDNEQF
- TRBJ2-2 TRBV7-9 ASSLEFLTVANTGELF
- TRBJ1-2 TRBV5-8 ASSLGRNYGYT
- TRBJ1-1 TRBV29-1 SVYRLNTEAF
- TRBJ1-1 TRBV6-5 ASSTDRQGGYEAF
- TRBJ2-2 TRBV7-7 ASSLSQPNTGELF
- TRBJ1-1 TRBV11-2 ASNLVMNTEAF
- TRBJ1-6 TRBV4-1 ASSQATGGSNSPLH
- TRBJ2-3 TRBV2 ASSEAYDNTQY
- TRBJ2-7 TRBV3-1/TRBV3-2 ASSQGAQDPYEQY
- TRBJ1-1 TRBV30 AWSIRDTEAF
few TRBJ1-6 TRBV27 ASHYGAPYNSPLH